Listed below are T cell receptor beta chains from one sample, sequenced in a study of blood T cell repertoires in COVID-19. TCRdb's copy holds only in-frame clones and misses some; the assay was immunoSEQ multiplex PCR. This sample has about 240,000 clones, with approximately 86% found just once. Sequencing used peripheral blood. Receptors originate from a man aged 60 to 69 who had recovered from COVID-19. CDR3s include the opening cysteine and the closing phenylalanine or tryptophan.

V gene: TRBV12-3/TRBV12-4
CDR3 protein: CASSQGTSEEQYF

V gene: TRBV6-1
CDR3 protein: CASSEVGAELHF

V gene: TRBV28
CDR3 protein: CASSFSVSNQPQHF

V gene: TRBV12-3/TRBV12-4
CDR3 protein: CASSLVDRGEAFF

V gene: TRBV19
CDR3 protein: CASSIGRENTEAFF

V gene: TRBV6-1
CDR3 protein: CASSEGAFLAKNIQYF

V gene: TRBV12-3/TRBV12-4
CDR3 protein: CASSPSRPYGYTF

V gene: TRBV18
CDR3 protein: CASSRDSRLNEQYF

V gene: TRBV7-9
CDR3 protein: CASSLNTIEQYF

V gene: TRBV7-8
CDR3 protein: CASSSSQGAPTDTQYF

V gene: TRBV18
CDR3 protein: CASSPTGQGEAFF

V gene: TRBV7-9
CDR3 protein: CASSSGNDGADTQYF

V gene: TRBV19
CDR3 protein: CASSIMGPTTTLANYGYTF

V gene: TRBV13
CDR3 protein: CASSPRGGKGYTEAFF

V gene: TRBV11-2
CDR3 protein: CASSIGTAGNTIYF

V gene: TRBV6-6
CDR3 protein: CASSNDRGNTEAFF

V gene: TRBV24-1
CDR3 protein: CATSSTTDTQYF

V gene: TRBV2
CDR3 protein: CASSEYVRGNSPLHF

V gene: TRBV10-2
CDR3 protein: CASSESISGESYEQYF

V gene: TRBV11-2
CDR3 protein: CASSLNSGRGDTQYF

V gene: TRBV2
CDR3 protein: CASRNRPEAMYGYTF

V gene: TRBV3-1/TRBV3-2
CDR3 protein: CASSPKGAHTEAFF

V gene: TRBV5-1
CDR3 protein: CASSLEATGDHGYTF

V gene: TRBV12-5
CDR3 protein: CASGVDSTLGQPQHF

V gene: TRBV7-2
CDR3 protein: CASSLLAGRTQQFF

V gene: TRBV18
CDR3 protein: CASSPPYIKGNTIYF

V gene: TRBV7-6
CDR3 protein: CASRLGPSTDTQYF

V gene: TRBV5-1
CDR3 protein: CASSPGPGGENIQYF

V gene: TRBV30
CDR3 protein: CAWRAGDYSAQYF

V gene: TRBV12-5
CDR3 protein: CASGLMGGNQPQHF

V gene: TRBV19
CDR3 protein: CASSITRSGTGRGDTQYF

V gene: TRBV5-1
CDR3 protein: CASSLTGSYGYTF

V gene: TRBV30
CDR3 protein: CAWSRGLNEQFF

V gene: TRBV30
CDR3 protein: CAWRRTGRTEAFF

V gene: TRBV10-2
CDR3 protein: CASSEPTGGAFF

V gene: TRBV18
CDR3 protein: CASSPSRDQPQHF

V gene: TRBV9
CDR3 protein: CASSAGGGAKNIQYF

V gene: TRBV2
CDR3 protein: CASSEVQAYTQYF

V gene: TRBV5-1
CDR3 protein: CASSLPRGETYEQYF

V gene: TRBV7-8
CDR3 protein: CASSHRSLMYREAAGELFF

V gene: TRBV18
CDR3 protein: CASSPPTTYEQYF

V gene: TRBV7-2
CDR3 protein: CASSLLGGDTGELFF

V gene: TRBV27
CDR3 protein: CASSLGLAGGDEQFF

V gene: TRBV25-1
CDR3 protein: CASRSDRPTGELFF

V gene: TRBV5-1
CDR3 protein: CASSVGQGNQPQHF

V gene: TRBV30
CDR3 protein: CAWSGGRSQPQHF

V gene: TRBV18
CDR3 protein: CASSSGFIYEQYF

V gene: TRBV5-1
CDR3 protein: CASSSGQGSYGYTF

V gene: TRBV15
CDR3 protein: CATSDWTGSWKF

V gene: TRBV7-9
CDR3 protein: CASSGTGGDNEQFF

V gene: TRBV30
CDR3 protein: CAWSVLPTGTGELFF

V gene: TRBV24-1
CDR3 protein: CATSSPGQGNYGYTF